This entry features one T cell receptor beta chain sequence. The antigen remains unidentified. The junction departs from the called germline gene at one end, perhaps through a read error. The sample comes from a study of immune heterogeneity within non-small cell lung tumors. Study-level points and caveats: Between individual patients, the high-frequency T-cell receptor beta clonotypes largely differed.

The CDR3 totals 15 residues. Germline CDR1 DFQATT, CDR2 SNEGSKA (reference sequence). Template came from bulk tumor genomic DNA, at around 630 ng per sample. In surgery, several biopsies were collected from each primary tumor at widely spaced sites. The patients were newly diagnosed with non-small cell lung cancer, had not been treated, and had curative surgery. For the TCR beta CDR3, multiplex PCR with 32 V and 13 J primers performed the amplification. TCRdb itself ran the multiplex PCR reads through MiXCR, one entry per CDR3 protein. This table holds 22,000 or so distinct CDR3 sequences, approximately 26% found once.

The sample comprised lung tumor tissue. This rearrangement joins TRBV20-1 to TRBJ2-7; D is unresolved. The clonotype was recovered from a man aged 40-55 years with non-small cell lung cancer. CDR3 region: CSAPKSQAAPYDQYF. CDR3 in DNA: TGCAGTGCCCCTAAAAGCCAGGCGGCGCCTTACGATCAGTACTTC.